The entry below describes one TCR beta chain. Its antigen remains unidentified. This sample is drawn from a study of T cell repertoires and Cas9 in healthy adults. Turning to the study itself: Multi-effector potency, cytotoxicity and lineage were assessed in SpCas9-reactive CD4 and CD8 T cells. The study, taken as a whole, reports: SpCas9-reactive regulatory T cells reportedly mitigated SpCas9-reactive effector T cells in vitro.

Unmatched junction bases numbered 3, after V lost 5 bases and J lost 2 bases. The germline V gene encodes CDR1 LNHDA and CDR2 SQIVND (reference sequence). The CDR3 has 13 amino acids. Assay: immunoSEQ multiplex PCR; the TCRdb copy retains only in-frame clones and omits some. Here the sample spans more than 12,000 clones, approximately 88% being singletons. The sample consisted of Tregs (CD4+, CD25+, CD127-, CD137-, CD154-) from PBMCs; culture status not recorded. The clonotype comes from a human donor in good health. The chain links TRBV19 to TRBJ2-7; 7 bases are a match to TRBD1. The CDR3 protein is CASSGQAPYEQYF. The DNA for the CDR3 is TGTGCCAGTAGTGGACAGGCGCCCTACGAGCAGTACTTC.